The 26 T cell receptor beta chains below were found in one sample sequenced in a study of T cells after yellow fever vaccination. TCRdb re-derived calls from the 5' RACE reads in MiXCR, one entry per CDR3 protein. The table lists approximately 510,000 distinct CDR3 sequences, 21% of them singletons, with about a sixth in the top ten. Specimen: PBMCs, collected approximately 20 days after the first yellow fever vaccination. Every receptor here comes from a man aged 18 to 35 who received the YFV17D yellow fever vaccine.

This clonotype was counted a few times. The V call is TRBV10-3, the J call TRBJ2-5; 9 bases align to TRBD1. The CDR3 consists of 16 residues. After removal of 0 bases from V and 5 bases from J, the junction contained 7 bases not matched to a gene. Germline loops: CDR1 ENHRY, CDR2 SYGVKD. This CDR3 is CAISESLDRGDETQYF. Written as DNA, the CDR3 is TGTGCCATCAGTGAGTCCCTCGACAGGGGGGACGAGACCCAGTACTTC.

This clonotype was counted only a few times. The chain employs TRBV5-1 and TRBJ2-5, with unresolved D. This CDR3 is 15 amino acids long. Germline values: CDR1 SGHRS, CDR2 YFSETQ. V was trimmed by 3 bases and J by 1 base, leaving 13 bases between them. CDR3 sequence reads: CASSSGWTSQETQYF. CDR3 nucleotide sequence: TGCGCCAGCAGCTCAGGATGGACCTCCCAAGAGACCCAGTACTTC.

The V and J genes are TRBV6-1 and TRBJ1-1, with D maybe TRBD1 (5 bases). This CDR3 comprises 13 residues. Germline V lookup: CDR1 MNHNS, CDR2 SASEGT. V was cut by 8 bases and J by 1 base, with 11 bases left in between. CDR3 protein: CASFRQGNTEAFF. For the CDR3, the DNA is TGTGCCAGCTTCCGGCAGGGGAACACTGAAGCTTTCTTT.

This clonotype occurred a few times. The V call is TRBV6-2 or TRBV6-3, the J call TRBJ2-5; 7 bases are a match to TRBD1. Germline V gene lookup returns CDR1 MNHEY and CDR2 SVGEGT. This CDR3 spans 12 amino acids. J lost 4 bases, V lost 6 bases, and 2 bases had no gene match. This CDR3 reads CASRWTGETQYF. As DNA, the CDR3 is TGTGCCAGCAGATGGACAGGAGAGACCCAGTACTTC.

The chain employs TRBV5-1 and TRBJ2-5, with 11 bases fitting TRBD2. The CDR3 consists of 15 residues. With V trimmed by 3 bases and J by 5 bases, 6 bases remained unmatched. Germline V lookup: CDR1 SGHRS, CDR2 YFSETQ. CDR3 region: CASSYSGGAVETQYF. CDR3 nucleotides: TGCGCCAGCAGCTATAGCGGGGGGGCCGTCGAGACCCAGTACTTC.

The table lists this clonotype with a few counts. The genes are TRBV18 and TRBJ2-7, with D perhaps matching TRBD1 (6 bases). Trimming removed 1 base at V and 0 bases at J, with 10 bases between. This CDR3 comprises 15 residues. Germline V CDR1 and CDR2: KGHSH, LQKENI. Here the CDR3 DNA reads TGTGCCAGCTCACCACAGGGGGAAGCCTCCTACGAGCAGTACGTC. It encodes CASSPQGEASYEQYV.

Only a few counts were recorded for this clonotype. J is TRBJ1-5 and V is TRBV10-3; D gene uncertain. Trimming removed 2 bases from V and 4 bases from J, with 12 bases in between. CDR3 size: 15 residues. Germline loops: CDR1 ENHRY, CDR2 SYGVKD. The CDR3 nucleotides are TGTGCCATCAGTGAGGCGAACACTGGAAATCAGCCCCAGCATTTT. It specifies CAISEANTGNQPQHF.

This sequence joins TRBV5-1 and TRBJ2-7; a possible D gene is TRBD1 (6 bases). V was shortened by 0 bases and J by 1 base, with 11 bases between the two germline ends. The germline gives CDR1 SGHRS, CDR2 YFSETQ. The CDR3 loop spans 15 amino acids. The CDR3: CASSLVGTRSYEQYF. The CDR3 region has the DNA TGCGCCAGCAGCTTGGTTGGGACACGGTCCTACGAGCAGTACTTC.

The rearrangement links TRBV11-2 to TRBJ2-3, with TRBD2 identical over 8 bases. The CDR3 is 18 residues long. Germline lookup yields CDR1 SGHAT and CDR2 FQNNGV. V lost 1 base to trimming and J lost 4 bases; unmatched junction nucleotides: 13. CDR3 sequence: CASSLVLASGPQADTQYF. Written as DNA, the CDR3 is TGTGCCAGCAGCTTAGTACTTGCTAGCGGGCCCCAGGCAGATACGCAGTATTTT.

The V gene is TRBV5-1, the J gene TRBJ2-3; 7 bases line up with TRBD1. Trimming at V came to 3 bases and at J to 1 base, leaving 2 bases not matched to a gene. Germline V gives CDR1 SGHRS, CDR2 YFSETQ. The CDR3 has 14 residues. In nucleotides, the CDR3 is TGCGCCAGCAGCTGGGGACAGCGCACAGATACGCAGTATTTT. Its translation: CASSWGQRTDTQYF.

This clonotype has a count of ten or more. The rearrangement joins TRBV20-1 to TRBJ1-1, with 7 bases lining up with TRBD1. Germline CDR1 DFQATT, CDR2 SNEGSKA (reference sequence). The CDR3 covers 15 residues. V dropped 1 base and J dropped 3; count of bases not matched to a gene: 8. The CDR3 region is CSARVAGGQDTEAFF. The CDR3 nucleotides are TGCAGTGCTAGAGTTGCAGGGGGTCAGGACACTGAAGCTTTCTTT.

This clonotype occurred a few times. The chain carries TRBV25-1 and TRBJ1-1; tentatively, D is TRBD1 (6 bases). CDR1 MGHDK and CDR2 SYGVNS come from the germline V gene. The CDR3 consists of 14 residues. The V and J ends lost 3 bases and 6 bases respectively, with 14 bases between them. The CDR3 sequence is CASSDRTGWAEAFF. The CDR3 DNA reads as TGTGCCAGCAGTGACCGAACAGGGTGGGCTGAAGCTTTCTTT. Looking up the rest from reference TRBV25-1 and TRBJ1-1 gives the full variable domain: EADIYQTPRYLVIGTGKKITLECSQTMGHDKMYWYQQDPGMELHLIHYSYGVNSTEKGDLSSESTVSRIRTEHFPLTLESARPSHTSQYLCASSDRTGWAEAFFGQGTRLTVV.

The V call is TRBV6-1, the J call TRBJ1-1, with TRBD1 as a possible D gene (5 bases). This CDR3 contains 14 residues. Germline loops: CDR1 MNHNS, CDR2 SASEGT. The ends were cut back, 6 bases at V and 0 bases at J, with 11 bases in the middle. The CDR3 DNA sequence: TGTGCCAGCAGCCGGGACTGGATGAACACTGAAGCTTTCTTT. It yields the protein CASSRDWMNTEAFF.

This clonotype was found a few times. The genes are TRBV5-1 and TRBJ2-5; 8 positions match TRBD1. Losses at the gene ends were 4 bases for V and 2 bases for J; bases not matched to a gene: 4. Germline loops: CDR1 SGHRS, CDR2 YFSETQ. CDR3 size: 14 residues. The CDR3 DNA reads TGCGCCAGCAGCGACAGGACAGGGCAAGAGACCCAGTACTTC. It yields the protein CASSDRTGQETQYF.

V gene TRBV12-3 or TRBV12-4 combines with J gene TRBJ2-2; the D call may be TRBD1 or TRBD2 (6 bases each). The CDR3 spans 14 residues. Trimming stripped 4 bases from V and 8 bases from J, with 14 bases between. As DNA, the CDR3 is TGTGCCAGCAGTTCCACAGGGAGGTCTGGGGAGCTGTTTTTT. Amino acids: CASSSTGRSGELFF.

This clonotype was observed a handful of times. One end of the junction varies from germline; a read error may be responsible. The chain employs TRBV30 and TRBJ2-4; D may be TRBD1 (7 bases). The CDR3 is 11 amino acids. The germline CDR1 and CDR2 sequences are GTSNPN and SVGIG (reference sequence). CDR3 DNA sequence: TGTGCCTGGAGTCAGGGGGGACCGCGTCTCTTC. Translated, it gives CAWSQGGPRLF.

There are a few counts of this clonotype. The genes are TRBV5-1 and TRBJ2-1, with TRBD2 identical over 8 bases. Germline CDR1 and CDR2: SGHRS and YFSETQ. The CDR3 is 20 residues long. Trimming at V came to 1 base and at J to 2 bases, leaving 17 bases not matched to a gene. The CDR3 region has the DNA TGCGCCAGCAGCTTGACTCCAACTAGCGGATGGGGCAGGACCTACAATGAGCAGTTCTTC. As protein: CASSLTPTSGWGRTYNEQFF.

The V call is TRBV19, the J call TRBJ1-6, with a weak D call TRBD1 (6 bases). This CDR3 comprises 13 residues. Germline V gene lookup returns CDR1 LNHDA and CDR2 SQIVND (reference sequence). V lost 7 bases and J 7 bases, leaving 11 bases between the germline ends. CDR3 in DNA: TGTGCCAGTACCCGGACAGAAAATTCACCCCTCCACTTT. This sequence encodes CASTRTENSPLHF.

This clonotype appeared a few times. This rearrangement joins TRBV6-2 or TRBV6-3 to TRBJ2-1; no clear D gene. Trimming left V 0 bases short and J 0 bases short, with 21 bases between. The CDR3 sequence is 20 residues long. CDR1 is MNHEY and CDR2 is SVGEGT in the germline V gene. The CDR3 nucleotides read TGTGCCAGCAGTTACTCTTGGTTTAGTGGATTACTAAGCTCCTACAATGAGCAGTTCTTC. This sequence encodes CASSYSWFSGLLSSYNEQFF.

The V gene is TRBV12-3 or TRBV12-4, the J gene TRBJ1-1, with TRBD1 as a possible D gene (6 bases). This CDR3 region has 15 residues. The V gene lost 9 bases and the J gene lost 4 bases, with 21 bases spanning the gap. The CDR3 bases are TGTGCCAGTACTTCGAGGAGGGGGGAGGTCACTGAAGCTTTCTTT. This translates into CASTSRRGEVTEAFF.

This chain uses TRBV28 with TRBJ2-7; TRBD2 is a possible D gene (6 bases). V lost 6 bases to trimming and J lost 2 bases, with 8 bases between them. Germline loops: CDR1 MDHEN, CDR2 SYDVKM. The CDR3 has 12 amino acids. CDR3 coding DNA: TGTGCCAGCAGGGCGGGGACCTACGAGCAGTACGTC. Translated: CASRAGTYEQYV.

The DNA of the CDR3 is TGTGCCAGCAGCAAAGACCCGAGCTCTGAAGCTTTCTTT. This sequence encodes CASSKDPSSEAFF. V gene TRBV21-1 combines with J gene TRBJ1-1. TRBV21-1 is shown as a pseudogene. This CDR3 has 13 residues.

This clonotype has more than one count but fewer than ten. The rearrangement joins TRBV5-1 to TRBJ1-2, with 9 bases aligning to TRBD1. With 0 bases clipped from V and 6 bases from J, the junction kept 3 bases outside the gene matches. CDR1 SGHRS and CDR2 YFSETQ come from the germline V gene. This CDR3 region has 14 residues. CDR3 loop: CASSLEQGADGYTF. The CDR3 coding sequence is TGCGCCAGCAGCTTGGAACAGGGGGCTGATGGCTACACCTTC.

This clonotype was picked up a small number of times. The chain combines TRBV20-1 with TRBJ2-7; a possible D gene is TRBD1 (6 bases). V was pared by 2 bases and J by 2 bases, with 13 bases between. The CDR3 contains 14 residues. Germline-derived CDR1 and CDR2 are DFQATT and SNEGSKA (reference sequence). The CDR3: CSARRDTGTYEQYF. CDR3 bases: TGCAGTGCTAGACGGGACACAGGGACCTACGAGCAGTACTTC.

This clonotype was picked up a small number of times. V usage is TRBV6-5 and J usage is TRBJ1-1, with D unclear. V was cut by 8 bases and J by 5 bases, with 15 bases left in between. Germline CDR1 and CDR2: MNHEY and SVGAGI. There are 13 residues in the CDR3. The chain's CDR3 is CASRTRRETEAFF. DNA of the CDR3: TGTGCCAGCCGTACGCGACGGGAAACTGAAGCTTTCTTT.

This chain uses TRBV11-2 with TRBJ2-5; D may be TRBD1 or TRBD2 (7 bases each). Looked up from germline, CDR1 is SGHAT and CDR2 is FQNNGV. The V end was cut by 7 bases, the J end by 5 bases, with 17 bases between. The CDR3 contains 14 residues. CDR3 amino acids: CASTTGRGGETQYF. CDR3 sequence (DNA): TGTGCCAGCACGACAGGCAGGGGGGGCGAGACCCAGTACTTC.